These 31 T cell receptor beta chains were sequenced from one sample in a study of human T cells and chemical hapten exposure. From the RACE reads, TCRdb called clonotypes with MiXCR, one entry per CDR3 protein. Of more than 65,000 distinct CDR3 sequences listed, 9% to 12% are singletons. The time point denotes: patch test 1, 2 weeks after DPC sensitization. Stated treatment: therapeutic diphenylcyclopropenone sensitization with weekly scalp DPC. The specimen was whole blood, collected in connection with sensitization to the hapten diphenylcyclopropenone (DPC). The receptors were gathered from a woman between 50 and 59 years old with alopecia areata. Some clones in this sample may be carry-over from other donors' samples.

This clonotype was counted ten times or more. V gene TRBV20-1 combines with J gene TRBJ2-1, with 11 bases identical to TRBD2. The CDR3 has 17 residues. Germline assignment: CDR1 DFQATT and CDR2 SNEGSKA (reference sequence). Germline trimming cut 3 bases from V and 0 bases from J; bases unmatched to any gene: 7. The CDR3 loop is CSARGLAGGSSYNEQFF. CDR3 nucleotides: TGCAGTGCTAGGGGGCTAGCGGGAGGAAGCTCCTACAATGAGCAGTTCTTC.

V is TRBV7-3 and J is TRBJ2-6; D might be TRBD1 or TRBD2, each matching 5 bases. Germline V gives CDR1 SGHTA, CDR2 FQGTGA. V lost 3 bases, J lost 4 bases, and 13 bases lay in between. The CDR3 extends over 16 amino acids. CDR3 sequence: CASSLGVSAGANVLTF. CDR3 DNA: TGTGCCAGCAGCTTGGGGGTATCGGCCGGGGCCAACGTCCTGACTTTC.

Only a few counts were recorded for this clonotype. The rearrangement uses TRBV20-1 and TRBJ2-5, with unresolved D. Trimming left V 2 bases short and J 2 bases short, with 9 bases between. The CDR3 totals 13 residues. The V gene's germline CDR1 is DFQATT and CDR2 SNEGSKA (reference sequence). Here the CDR3 DNA reads TGCAGTGCTAGACGTGGCAGACAAGAGACCCAGTACTTC. Translating gives CSARRGRQETQYF.

This clonotype has only a few counts. The genes are TRBV19 and TRBJ2-4; D is undetermined. CDR1 LNHDA and CDR2 SQIVND come from the germline V gene (reference sequence). The CDR3 is 11 amino acids. V was trimmed by 7 bases and J by 1 base, leaving 2 bases between them. The CDR3 spells CASTAKNIQYF. The CDR3 region has the DNA TGTGCCAGTACGGCCAAAAACATTCAGTACTTC. The full variable domain, completed using reference TRBV19 and TRBJ2-4, is DGGITQSPKYLFRKEGQNVTLSCEQNLNHDAMYWYRQDPGQGLRLIYYSQIVNDFQKGDIAEGYSVSREKKESFPLTVTSAQKNPTAFYLCASTAKNIQYFGAGTRLSVL.

This clonotype was recorded a few times. The chain links TRBV5-1 to TRBJ1-4; D may be TRBD1 (5 bases). The germline V gene has CDR1 SGHRS and CDR2 YFSETQ. This CDR3 contains 15 residues. The V end was cut by 8 bases, the J end by 7 bases, with 21 bases between. DNA for the CDR3: TGCGCCAGGGGAAGGGACCTCAAAGTGGGTGAAAAACTGTTTTTT. This gives the protein CARGRDLKVGEKLFF.

This sequence joins TRBV3-1 and TRBJ2-5, with a weak D call TRBD1 (6 bases). The germline V gene encodes CDR1 LGHDT and CDR2 YNNKEL (reference sequence). CDR3 length: 14 amino acids. V gave up 1 base and J gave up 1 base, with 7 bases separating them. Written as DNA, the CDR3 is TGTGCCAGCAGCCAAGGGACAGTCCAAGAGACCCAGTACTTC. Residues: CASSQGTVQETQYF.

This clonotype came up a few times. The chain combines TRBV3-1 with TRBJ2-1, with D possibly matching TRBD1 (5 bases). Trimming removed 8 bases at V and 0 bases at J, with 11 bases between. Germline V gene data show CDR1 as LGHDT and CDR2 as YNNKEL (reference sequence). This CDR3 is 14 amino acids long. CDR3: CASGASASYNEQFF. The DNA for the CDR3 is TGTGCCAGCGGGGCCAGCGCCTCCTACAATGAGCAGTTCTTC.

V gene TRBV27 combines with J gene TRBJ1-2; TRBD1 matches 7 bases. Trimming at V came to 1 base and at J to 2 bases, leaving 1 base not matched to a gene. Germline CDR1 and CDR2: MNHEY and SMNVEV (reference sequence). The CDR3 has 14 amino acids. The CDR3 reads CASSLWGQNYGYTF. CDR3 DNA sequence: TGTGCCAGCAGTTTATGGGGACAGAACTATGGCTACACCTTC.

There are a few counts of this clonotype. This rearrangement joins TRBV7-9 to TRBJ2-3; TRBD2 aligns across 13 bases. The CDR3 loop spans 15 amino acids. Germline CDR1 SEHNR, CDR2 FQNEAQ (reference sequence). With V trimmed by 10 bases and J by 2 bases, 6 bases remained unmatched. CDR3 sequence: CATRTSGSYTDTQYF. The CDR3 DNA is TGTGCCACTAGGACTAGCGGGAGTTACACAGATACGCAGTATTTT.

V gene TRBV3-2 combines with J gene TRBJ1-3. TRBV3-2 is described as a pseudogene. CDR3 length: 16 residues. The CDR3 sequence is CASSQDRGGSGNTIYF. The CDR3 nucleotides are TGTGCCAGCAGCCAAGACCGCGGGGGCTCTGGAAACACCATATATTTT.

This clonotype has a handful of counts. Here the CDR3 DNA reads TGCGCCAGCAGCTTACAGTGTCAGCCCCAGCATTTT. This encodes CASSLQCQPQHF. The genes are TRBV5-1 and TRBJ1-5; D is unresolved. CDR1 is SGHRS, CDR2 YFSETQ, per germline. V lost 2 bases to trimming and J lost 6 bases, with 6 bases between them. This CDR3 has 12 amino acids.

The CDR3 DNA reads as TGTGCCAGCAGTTCGGCTAGCGGGAGCAATGAGCAGTTCTTC. Translation: CASSSASGSNEQFF. The chain couples TRBV27 to TRBJ2-1, with TRBD2 identical over 10 bases. V lost 4 bases, J lost 6 bases, and 3 bases stayed unmatched. The CDR3 sequence is 14 residues long. From germline, CDR1 is MNHEY and CDR2 SMNVEV (reference sequence).

This clonotype was detected only a few times. The chain has TRBV10-3 and TRBJ1-2; no definite D call. Germline V gene lookup returns CDR1 ENHRY and CDR2 SYGVKD. CDR3 size: 13 residues. The germline V and J ends were trimmed by 3 bases and 6 bases, with 11 bases remaining between them. CDR3 sequence reads: CAISDQTTNGYTF. The CDR3 DNA reads TGTGCCATCAGTGATCAAACTACAAATGGCTACACCTTC.

A few counts support this clonotype. This sequence joins TRBV12-3 or TRBV12-4 and TRBJ2-1; D is possibly TRBD2 (7 bases). The CDR3 has 15 amino acids. The V end was cut by 6 bases, the J end by 8 bases, with 20 bases between. Here the CDR3 reads CASSRGLDGGYEQFF. The CDR3 region has the DNA TGTGCCAGCAGCCGCGGACTAGATGGGGGCTATGAGCAGTTCTTC.

This clonotype came up a few times. J is TRBJ1-2 and V is TRBV6-5; no reliable D call. Trimming pared 1 base from V and 8 bases from J, leaving 11 bases between. Germline V lookup: CDR1 MNHEY, CDR2 SVGAGI. The CDR3 is made up of 13 amino acids. CDR3 bases: TGTGCCAGCAGTTACTGGGCCGGGGAAGGCTACACCTTC. It yields the protein CASSYWAGEGYTF.

The chain couples TRBV12-3 or TRBV12-4 to TRBJ1-5; no clear D. The CDR3 has 14 residues. V lost 3 bases and J lost 6, with 12 bases in between. The CDR3: CASSLEVTGQPQHF. CDR3 sequence (DNA): TGTGCCAGCAGTTTGGAGGTAACGGGTCAGCCCCAGCATTTT.

This clonotype was found a few times. J is TRBJ2-1 and V is TRBV6-6; D may be TRBD2 (5 bases). Looked up from germline, CDR1 is MNHNY and CDR2 is SVGAGI (reference sequence). V was cut by 11 bases and J by 0 bases, with 11 bases left in between. This CDR3 has 13 amino acids. This CDR3 reads CADRGSSYNEQFF. As DNA, the CDR3 is TGTGCCGATCGGGGAAGCTCCTACAATGAGCAGTTCTTC.

This clonotype was detected a few times. The gene calls are TRBV20-1 and TRBJ2-3; D is ambiguous. CDR3 length equals 12 residues. Germline-derived CDR1 and CDR2 are DFQATT and SNEGSKA (reference sequence). V lost 3 bases, J lost 1 base, and 5 bases lay in between. CDR3 DNA: TGCAGTGCTAGTCCAGGCACAGATACGCAGTATTTT. It encodes CSASPGTDTQYF.

The chain combines TRBV3-1 with TRBJ2-1; TRBD2 aligns across 7 bases. The V segment lost 1 base and the J segment 5 bases; nucleotides outside the gene matches: 8. Germline assignment: CDR1 LGHDT and CDR2 YNNKEL (reference sequence). The CDR3 runs 16 residues. For the CDR3, the DNA is TGTGCCAGCAGCCAAGTTACGGGAGCGGGAAACAATGAGCAGTTCTTC. Its translation: CASSQVTGAGNNEQFF.

This clonotype has more than one count but fewer than ten. The junction departs from germline at one end; a sequencing error may be responsible. The chain links TRBV3-1 to TRBJ2-1, with D perhaps TRBD2 (7 bases). The CDR3 consists of 16 residues. CDR1 is LGHDT, CDR2 YNNKEL, per germline (reference sequence). The chain's CDR3 is CASSQRRGAGWNEQFF. In nucleotides, the CDR3 is TGCGCCAGCAGCCAGCGCCGGGGGGCGGGATGGAATGAGCAGTTCTTC.

This clonotype was detected a few times. V usage is TRBV28 and J usage is TRBJ2-1; 10 bases are a match to TRBD2. CDR3 length equals 15 residues. CDR1 and CDR2 from the germline V gene are MDHEN and SYDVKM. V shed 6 bases and J 0 bases; nucleotides not matched to a gene: 2. The CDR3 nucleotides are TGTGCCAGCAGAGCTAGCGGGAGCTCCTACAATGAGCAGTTCTTC. Amino acid sequence: CASRASGSSYNEQFF.

Remarks on this clonotype: No conserved phenylalanine or tryptophan is present at the end of the CDR3, so a read error is the likely explanation. The V and J genes are TRBV7-6 and TRBJ2-1; the match to TRBD2 covers 11 bases. CDR3 length: 18 residues. Trimming at V came to 1 base and at J to 6 bases, leaving 11 bases not matched to a gene. Germline-derived CDR1 and CDR2 are SGHVS and FNYEAQ. In DNA, the CDR3 is TGTGCCAGCAGCTTAGAGAGCGGGACGGGACTAGCGGCCAATGAGCAGTTCTCC. This codes for CASSLESGTGLAANEQFS.

In its sample, this clonotype was seen many times. The chain carries TRBV12-3 or TRBV12-4 and TRBJ1-1; D gene ambiguous. V shed 6 bases and J shed 0 bases, with 8 bases lying between them. The length of the CDR3 is 13 residues. The CDR3 region is CASRVRLNTEAFF. The CDR3 DNA reads as TGTGCCAGCAGGGTTAGGCTGAACACTGAAGCTTTCTTT.

For this clonotype: Being one base from a much bigger clone, this may be a read error. The chain is built from TRBV10-3 and TRBJ1-2; D remains unclear. Trimming removed 1 base at V and 4 bases at J, with 16 bases between. Per the germline V gene, CDR1 is ENHRY and CDR2 is SYGVKD. This CDR3 has 16 residues. This chain's CDR3 is CAISELDTGSSYGYTF. In DNA form, the CDR3 reads TGTGCCATCAGTGAGTTAGACACGGGGTCCAGCTATGGCTACACCTTC.

This clonotype was seen many times. This chain uses TRBV7-2 with TRBJ2-1, with 7 positions matching TRBD2. Germline trimming cut 2 bases from V and 12 bases from J; bases unmatched to any gene: 10. Germline V gene sequence: CDR1 SGHTA, CDR2 FQGNSA. This CDR3 is 14 amino acids long. The CDR3 loop is CASSLPEAAGMQFF. DNA of the CDR3: TGTGCCAGCAGCTTACCCGAGGCAGCGGGGATGCAGTTCTTC.

This clonotype has at least ten counts. This sequence joins TRBV19 and TRBJ2-2; D unclear. CDR3 length equals 10 residues. V was pared by 10 bases and J by 9 bases, with 9 bases between. Germline CDR1 LNHDA, CDR2 SQIVND (reference sequence). Here the CDR3 DNA reads TGTGCCACCGAGGCCCGGGAGCTGTTTTTT. This sequence encodes CATEARELFF.

The gene calls are TRBV4-3 and TRBJ2-2; TRBD1 agrees at 8 bases. CDR1 and CDR2 (germline): LGHNA, YSLEER. The CDR3 has 15 amino acids. The J segment lost 4 bases and the V segment lost 3 bases, leaving 4 bases of the junction unmatched. The CDR3 sequence is CASSHGQGVTGELFF. Written as DNA, the CDR3 is TGCGCCAGCAGCCATGGACAGGGCGTCACCGGGGAGCTGTTTTTT.

The chain joins TRBV7-6 to TRBJ1-5; 9 nucleotides match TRBD1. The CDR3 is 15 residues long. Germline assignment: CDR1 SGHVS and CDR2 FNYEAQ. Losses at the gene ends were 4 bases for V and 7 bases for J; bases not matched to a gene: 8. CDR3 sequence: CASSSGTGRMQPQHF. The CDR3 DNA sequence: TGTGCCAGCAGCTCCGGGACAGGGAGGATGCAGCCCCAGCATTTT. Combining the CDR3 with reference TRBV7-6 and TRBJ1-5 gives the whole variable domain GAGVSQSPRYKVTKRGQDVALRCDPISGHVSLYWYRQALGQGPEFLTYFNYEAQQDKSGLPNDRFSAERPEGSISTLTIQRTEQRDSAMYRCASSSGTGRMQPQHFGDGTRLSIL.

V gene TRBV18 combines with J gene TRBJ2-7, with 7 bases that match TRBD1. This CDR3 region has 12 residues. The germline CDR1 and CDR2 sequences are KGHSH and LQKENI. V lost 4 bases to trimming and J lost 6 bases; unmatched junction nucleotides: 3. CDR3 DNA sequence: TGTGCCAGCTCACGGGGGACAGCCGAGCAGTACTTC. Amino acids: CASSRGTAEQYF.

The chain links TRBV6-1 to TRBJ2-3, with 11 nucleotides matching TRBD2. Germline V gene lookup returns CDR1 MNHNS and CDR2 SASEGT. The V and J ends lost 2 bases and 2 bases, in that order; junction bases with no gene match: 6. This CDR3 has 17 amino acids. CDR3 nucleotide sequence: TGTGCCAGCAGTGAAACAACTAGCGGGAGCCCCACAGATACGCAGTATTTT. It encodes CASSETTSGSPTDTQYF.

Many counts were recorded for this clonotype. CDR3 amino acids: CASSRTSGLTDTQYF. For the CDR3, the DNA is TGTGCCAGCAGCCGGACTAGCGGCCTCACAGATACGCAGTATTTT. J is TRBJ2-3 and V is TRBV7-9; TRBD2 matches at 10 bases. V lost 5 bases and J lost 2; bases outside the gene matches: 4. This CDR3 is 15 amino acids long. CDR1 is SEHNR and CDR2 is FQNEAQ in the germline V gene (reference sequence). The full variable domain, rest sourced from reference TRBV7-9 and TRBJ2-3, is DTGVSQNPRHKITKRGQNVTFRCDPISEHNRLYWYRQTLGQGPEFLTYFQNEAQLEKSRLLSDRFSAERPKGSFSTLEIQRTEQGDSAMYLCASSRTSGLTDTQYFGPGTRLTVL.